This entry lists 20 T cell receptor beta chains sequenced from one sample in a study of shared clonotypes between healthy human individuals. Data came from immunoSEQ multiplex PCR; TCRdb stores just in-frame clones and leaves some out. The table lists roughly 1.5 million clones, roughly 98% of them singletons. Sequences were obtained from naive CD4+ T cells sorted from blood. Subset here: CD45RA+ positively selected. These receptors all come from a man aged 30 to 39 in good health.

This chain links TRBV18 with TRBJ1-1; D perhaps matches TRBD1 (6 bases). CDR3 size: 15 residues. Trimming cost V 3 bases and J 1 base, with 12 bases left between them. Germline V gene sequence: CDR1 KGHSH, CDR2 LQKENI. As DNA, the CDR3 is TGTGCCAGCTCACCCACGACAGGATCGAACACTGAAGCTTTCTTT. It is translated as CASSPTTGSNTEAFF. Full variable domain (remainder filled in from reference TRBV18 and TRBJ1-1): NAGVMQNPRHLVRRRGQEARLRCSPMKGHSHVYWYRQLPEEGLKFMVYLQKENIIDESGMPKERFSAEFPKEGPSILRIQQVVRGDSAAYFCASSPTTGSNTEAFFGQGTRLTVV.

This CDR3 reads CASTEGPQGRAYEQYF. Written as DNA, the CDR3 is TGTGCCAGCACCGAGGGGCCACAGGGGAGGGCCTACGAGCAGTACTTC. J is TRBJ2-7 and V is TRBV5-6; D may be TRBD1 or TRBD2 (7 bases each). Germline values: CDR1 SGHDT, CDR2 YYEEEE. Trimming cost V 6 bases and J 2 bases, with 21 bases left between them. CDR3 length: 16 residues.

The chain links TRBV11-3 to TRBJ2-5, with a tentative D call TRBD2 (6 bases). The CDR3 runs to 17 residues. CDR1 SGHNT and CDR2 YENEEA come from the germline V gene. V dropped 5 bases and J dropped 2 bases, with 21 bases sitting between them. CDR3 protein: CASSPGGNMGGQETQYF. DNA of the CDR3: TGTGCCAGCAGCCCCGGAGGGAACATGGGCGGACAAGAGACCCAGTACTTC.

The V gene is TRBV27, the J gene TRBJ2-1, with 7 bases that match TRBD2. Germline V lookup: CDR1 MNHEY, CDR2 SMNVEV (reference sequence). The CDR3 is made up of 15 amino acids. The ends lost 0 bases at V and 3 bases at J; junction bases unmatched: 2. The CDR3 region has the DNA TGTGCCAGCAGTTTATCGGCGGGAGTCTACAATGAGCAGTTCTTC. It encodes CASSLSAGVYNEQFF.

V gene TRBV15 combines with J gene TRBJ1-2, with a weak D call TRBD1 (5 bases). Between the trimmed V and J ends, which lost 4 bases and 9 bases, there was a span of 15 bases. The CDR3 contains 13 residues. Germline V CDR1 and CDR2: LNHNV, YYDKDF (reference sequence). The CDR3 DNA sequence: TGTGCCACCAGCATAGGGGTCCCCGGGAGCTACACCTTC. Its translation: CATSIGVPGSYTF.

This clone was recorded only once. The chain employs TRBV27 and TRBJ2-5, with 8 positions matching TRBD1. V was pared by 5 bases and J by 4 bases, with 3 bases of the junction left unmatched. Germline-derived CDR1 and CDR2 are MNHEY and SMNVEV (reference sequence). This CDR3 is 13 amino acids long. This CDR3 is CASSTGGRETQYF. CDR3 nucleotides: TGTGCCAGCAGTACAGGGGGTCGAGAGACCCAGTACTTC.

The rearrangement joins TRBV7-3 to TRBJ2-1; 11 bases align to TRBD2. Losses at the gene ends were 2 bases for V and 7 bases for J; bases not matched to a gene: 4. The germline V gene encodes CDR1 SGHTA and CDR2 FQGTGA. This CDR3 is built from 15 residues. The CDR3 nucleotides read TGTGCCAGCAGCTTAGTAGCGGGAGGGCCGAATGAGCAGTTCTTC. Its protein product is CASSLVAGGPNEQFF.

The chain recombines TRBV7-2 with TRBJ1-5; D uncertain. Trimming took 4 bases from V and 8 from J, leaving 9 bases between them. The germline CDR1 and CDR2 sequences are SGHTA and FQGNSA. The CDR3 spans 12 residues. The CDR3 DNA follows: TGTGCCAGCAGCTCCCCCGGCGAGCCCCAGCATTTT. The encoded protein is CASSSPGEPQHF.

V usage is TRBV9 and J usage is TRBJ1-1, with 8 positions matching TRBD1. J lost 4 bases, V lost 4 bases, and 9 bases had no gene match. Germline V lookup: CDR1 SGDLS, CDR2 YYNGEE. The CDR3 sequence is 15 residues long. The CDR3: CASSQRTGLITEAFF. DNA of the CDR3: TGTGCCAGCAGCCAAAGGACAGGGCTTATCACTGAAGCTTTCTTT.

The rearrangement uses TRBV5-6 and TRBJ1-5; a weak D match, TRBD1 (6 bases). The germline CDR1 and CDR2 sequences are SGHDT and YYEEEE. The ends were cut back, 0 bases at V and 5 bases at J, with 6 bases in the middle. This CDR3 comprises 13 residues. The CDR3 sequence is CASSLAGDQPQHF. CDR3 nucleotide sequence: TGTGCCAGCAGCTTGGCAGGGGATCAGCCCCAGCATTTT.

The J gene is TRBJ2-3, the V gene TRBV19; TRBD1 might be the D (6 bases). The germline V gene has CDR1 LNHDA and CDR2 SQIVND (reference sequence). This CDR3 contains 12 residues. V gave up 6 bases and J gave up 9 bases, with 13 bases separating them. CDR3 DNA sequence: TGTGCCAGTAGCCCAAGGCAGGGGACGCAGTATTTT. As protein: CASSPRQGTQYF.

V usage is TRBV29-1 and J usage is TRBJ2-7; D tentatively reads TRBD1 or TRBD2 (5 bases each). CDR1 is SQVTM, CDR2 ANQGSEA, per germline. The CDR3 sequence is 15 residues long. The V and J ends lost 4 bases and 2 bases respectively, with 18 bases between them. CDR3 nucleotides: TGCAGCGTTGGTTTTCTTTGGGACGCGACCTACGAGCAGTACTTC. This codes for CSVGFLWDATYEQYF.

This rearrangement joins TRBV6-4 to TRBJ1-2; 7 bases agree with TRBD1. V was pared by 6 bases and J by 2 bases, with 3 bases of the junction left unmatched. Germline CDR1 and CDR2: MRHNA and SNTAGT. This CDR3 spans 13 amino acids. CDR3 DNA sequence: TGTGCCAGCAGACAGGGGTTAAACTATGGCTACACCTTC. It yields the protein CASRQGLNYGYTF.

This sequence joins TRBV5-1 and TRBJ2-7; TRBD1 might be the D (5 bases). This CDR3 contains 17 residues. CDR1 SGHRS and CDR2 YFSETQ come from the germline V gene. Trimming took off 0 bases at V and 3 bases at J, with 19 bases between the two ends. The CDR3 here is CASSLDSRQGPNYEQYF. The CDR3 DNA is TGCGCCAGCAGCTTGGATTCTAGGCAGGGCCCGAACTACGAGCAGTACTTC.

Concerning this clone itself: This sample also contains other DNA sequences that code for the same CDR3. The chain combines TRBV28 with TRBJ2-3; D is unresolved. The CDR3 sequence is 14 residues long. The germline V and J ends were trimmed by 1 base and 0 bases, with 5 bases remaining between them. CDR1 and CDR2 from the germline V gene are MDHEN and SYDVKM. The CDR3 spells CASSLSGSTDTQYF. CDR3 coding DNA: TGTGCCAGCAGTTTATCCGGGAGCACAGATACGCAGTATTTT.

This clone was seen a single time. This chain connects TRBV9 to TRBJ1-5; possibly TRBD1 for D (5 bases). The germline V gene has CDR1 SGDLS and CDR2 YYNGEE. V lost 0 bases and J 9 bases, leaving 10 bases between the germline ends. The CDR3 is 13 amino acids. The CDR3 DNA is TGTGCCAGCAGCGTAGAGTTGAGGGGGCCCCAGCATTTT. Its translation is CASSVELRGPQHF.

This sequence joins TRBV5-1 and TRBJ1-1, with D perhaps matching TRBD1 (5 bases). Looked up from germline, CDR1 is SGHRS and CDR2 is YFSETQ. The CDR3 sequence is 16 residues long. Between the trimmed V and J ends, which lost 4 bases and 1 base, there was a span of 17 bases. The CDR3 region has the DNA TGCGCCAGCAGCCCAAACGTTGGGGGGACGAACACTGAAGCTTTCTTT. This sequence encodes CASSPNVGGTNTEAFF.

The genes are TRBV5-1 and TRBJ2-5, with D perhaps TRBD1 or TRBD2 (5 bases each). Trimming cost V 4 bases and J 7 bases, with 17 bases left between them. This CDR3 is built from 14 residues. CDR1 and CDR2 from the germline V gene are SGHRS and YFSETQ. DNA for the CDR3: TGCGCCAGCAGCGAGAGAGGGGCCGATTGGACCCAGTACTTC. It translates to CASSERGADWTQYF.

Of note for this clone: Other DNA sequences of this sample code for an identical CDR3. This chain connects TRBV30 to TRBJ1-5; D possibly corresponds to TRBD1 (5 bases). The germline V gene encodes CDR1 GTSNPN and CDR2 SVGIG (reference sequence). CDR3 size: 14 residues. V was clipped by 0 bases and J by 2 bases, with 8 bases between them. CDR3 loop: CAWSVRGGNQPQHF. CDR3 DNA sequence: TGTGCCTGGAGTGTAAGGGGCGGCAATCAGCCCCAGCATTTT.

Of note for this clone: One end of the junction varies from germline; a read error may be responsible. The chain couples TRBV2 to TRBJ1-3; 8 nucleotides match TRBD1. Germline assignment: CDR1 SNHLY and CDR2 FYNNEI. This CDR3 comprises 12 residues. CDR3 amino acids: CASSEALGQGVF. CDR3 nucleotides: TGTGCCAGCAGTGAAGCTTTAGGACAGGGAGTTTTT.